This TCR beta chain was obtained from a study of PD-L1 blockade in urothelial cancer. The assay was immunoSEQ multiplex PCR, and TCRdb's table has in-frame clones only and misses some. In the table there are under 100,000 clones, nearly 90% of which are singletons. The time point is: pretreatment peripheral blood. Disease in patients was locally advanced or metastatic urothelial carcinoma. The V end lost 3 bases, the J end lost 2 bases, and 13 bases lay between the germline ends. Germline CDR1 is LGHNA and CDR2 is YSLEER. The CDR3 has 15 amino acids. V gene TRBV4-3 combines with J gene TRBJ1-2, with D possibly being TRBD1 (6 bases). This sequence originates from a man aged 60-69 years with urothelial cancer. Material: PBMCs, obtained around atezolizumab (anti-PD-L1) treatment. The CDR3 region has the DNA TGCGCCAGCAGCCATCAGGCGGGGGGCAACTATGGCTACACCTTC. This translates into CASSHQAGGNYGYTF.